A selection of T cell receptor beta chains follows, all from one sample in a study of quantifying T cell responses using KT2 cells. TCRdb reprocessed the UMI-ligation and nested PCR reads via MiXCR and lists one record per CDR3 protein. The sample contains 40,000 to 50,000 distinct CDR3 sequences, over 15% of which appear only once. Sequencing used PBMCs spiked with cells of the T cell clone KT2. All receptors derive from a human donor. Each CDR3 is given with its conserved first and last residue. The D gene is left open where the match is weak. A row's size may be missing; if present it is once, few, many or a size class.

CDR3nt: TGTGCCACCAGTGCTCGAGGGGGCTGGGATCAGCCCCAGCATTTT
CDR3aa: CATSARGGWDQPQHF
d_gene: TRBD1
v_gene: TRBV24-1
abundance: NA
j_gene: TRBJ1-5

CDR3nt: TGCAGTGCTAGGGCGCAGGGTCCGGGACAGCCCCAGCATTTT
CDR3aa: CSARAQGPGQPQHF
d_gene: NA
v_gene: TRBV20-1
abundance: few
j_gene: TRBJ1-5

CDR3nt: TGCAGCGTTGAGACCGACACCGGGGAGCTGTTTTTT
CDR3aa: CSVETDTGELFF
d_gene: NA
v_gene: TRBV29-1
abundance: NA
j_gene: TRBJ2-2

CDR3nt: TGTGCCAGCAGCCAAGCCCTAAACACTGAAGCTTTCTTT
CDR3aa: CASSQALNTEAFF
d_gene: NA
v_gene: TRBV14
abundance: few
j_gene: TRBJ1-1

CDR3nt: TGCGCCAGCAGCCGGGACAGGAGCGCGAACACCGGGGAGCTGTTTTTT
CDR3aa: CASSRDRSANTGELFF
d_gene: TRBD1
v_gene: TRBV5-1
abundance: NA
j_gene: TRBJ2-2

CDR3nt: TGCGCCAGCAGCCAAGATGAGGCCTCTGGGGCCAACGTCCTGACTTTC
CDR3aa: CASSQDEASGANVLTF
d_gene: NA
v_gene: TRBV4-1
abundance: NA
j_gene: TRBJ2-6

CDR3nt: TGTGCCAGCAGCGGTATGAGCGGGGGGGCCCACAATGAGCAGTTCTTC
CDR3aa: CASSGMSGGAHNEQFF
d_gene: TRBD2
v_gene: TRBV4-2
abundance: NA
j_gene: TRBJ2-1

CDR3nt: TGCAGTGCCCGGGGGGGGGAGGCGCAGCCCCAGCATTTT
CDR3aa: CSARGGEAQPQHF
d_gene: NA
v_gene: TRBV20-1
abundance: NA
j_gene: TRBJ1-5

CDR3nt: TGCGCCAGCAGCTTGCTGCTAGAGAATGTTGAGCAGTTCTTC
CDR3aa: CASSLLLENVEQFF
d_gene: NA
v_gene: TRBV5-1
abundance: many
j_gene: TRBJ2-1

CDR3nt: TGCGCCAGCAGCCAATTTAAGGCCGATGAAGCTTTCTTT
CDR3aa: CASSQFKADEAFF
d_gene: NA
v_gene: TRBV4-1
abundance: NA
j_gene: TRBJ1-1

CDR3nt: TGTGCCAGCAGTGAAAGGTATGGGAACTCGAACACTGAAGCTTTCTTT
CDR3aa: CASSERYGNSNTEAFF
d_gene: NA
v_gene: TRBV6-1
abundance: NA
j_gene: TRBJ1-1

CDR3nt: TGCAGTGCTAGAGCGCCCAGGACAGGGGAGACCCAGTACTTC
CDR3aa: CSARAPRTGETQYF
d_gene: TRBD1
v_gene: TRBV20-1
abundance: few
j_gene: TRBJ2-5

CDR3nt: TGTGCCAGCAGCCTCCACTATTTGAGTAGCGGGAGCTCCTACAATGAGCAGTTCTTC
CDR3aa: CASSLHYLSSGSSYNEQFF
d_gene: TRBD2
v_gene: TRBV4-2
abundance: many
j_gene: TRBJ2-1

CDR3nt: TGTGCCAGCAGCGCCGAGTGGTTCCCCCGGACCCAGTACTTC
CDR3aa: CASSAEWFPRTQYF
d_gene: NA
v_gene: TRBV9
abundance: NA
j_gene: TRBJ2-5

CDR3nt: TGTGCCAGCAGCCCAGTCGACAGGTCAACAGATACGCAGTATTTT
CDR3aa: CASSPVDRSTDTQYF
d_gene: NA
v_gene: TRBV27
abundance: many
j_gene: TRBJ2-3

CDR3nt: TGCAGCGTTGAAGATCATCTTGGCGGGGGTAGCACAGATACGCAGTATTTT
CDR3aa: CSVEDHLGGGSTDTQYF
d_gene: TRBD2
v_gene: TRBV29-1
abundance: many
j_gene: TRBJ2-3

CDR3nt: TGTGCCAGCAGCTACGGACATCAGAACACTGAAGCTTTCTTT
CDR3aa: CASSYGHQNTEAFF
d_gene: NA
v_gene: TRBV7-4
abundance: NA
j_gene: TRBJ1-1

CDR3nt: TGTGCCAGCAGGACCGGGGGGGCTAACAATCAGCCCCAGCATTTT
CDR3aa: CASRTGGANNQPQHF
d_gene: NA
v_gene: TRBV6-6
abundance: few
j_gene: TRBJ1-5

CDR3nt: TGTGCCAGCAGCCGCGCAGGGAGTATAACTGAAGCTTTCTTT
CDR3aa: CASSRAGSITEAFF
d_gene: NA
v_gene: TRBV7-9
abundance: many
j_gene: TRBJ1-1

CDR3nt: TGTGCCAGCAGCCCGCGGGGCCAGCGGGGCTCCTACGAGCAGTACTTC
CDR3aa: CASSPRGQRGSYEQYF
d_gene: TRBD2
v_gene: TRBV11-2
abundance: NA
j_gene: TRBJ2-7

CDR3nt: TGCAGTGCTAGAGATGACAGGGAGGGCACTGAAGCTTTCTTT
CDR3aa: CSARDDREGTEAFF
d_gene: TRBD1
v_gene: TRBV20-1
abundance: few
j_gene: TRBJ1-1

CDR3nt: TGTGCCAGCAGTTTAGTAGGGGGGGCCTACGAGCAGTACTTC
CDR3aa: CASSLVGGAYEQYF
d_gene: NA
v_gene: TRBV28
abundance: NA
j_gene: TRBJ2-7

CDR3nt: TGTGCCAGCAGTGAAGAAAGGGGGCTCACTTCACCCCTCCACTTT
CDR3aa: CASSEERGLTSPLHF
d_gene: TRBD1
v_gene: TRBV2
abundance: NA
j_gene: TRBJ1-6

CDR3nt: TGTGCCTGGAGTGGGGGGACAGGTGAGGGTGCTGAGCAGTTCTTC
CDR3aa: CAWSGGTGEGAEQFF
d_gene: TRBD1
v_gene: TRBV30
abundance: NA
j_gene: TRBJ2-1

CDR3nt: TGTGCCAGCAGTTTATGGGCAGGGGGCGCTTTAGGGACTGAAGCTTTCTTT
CDR3aa: CASSLWAGGALGTEAFF
d_gene: TRBD1
v_gene: TRBV27
abundance: few
j_gene: TRBJ1-1

CDR3nt: TGTGCCAGCAGCAGTACAGGAGGGACAGGGATGCTTAGCTCCTACAATGAGCAGTTCTTC
CDR3aa: CASSSTGGTGMLSSYNEQFF
d_gene: NA
v_gene: TRBV21-1
abundance: many
j_gene: TRBJ2-1

CDR3nt: TGTGCCAGCAGTGGAATGAGGGGGATCGGTGAAAAACTGTTTTTT
CDR3aa: CASSGMRGIGEKLFF
d_gene: NA
v_gene: TRBV2
abundance: once
j_gene: TRBJ1-4

CDR3nt: TGTGCCAGCAGCTTTAGGAGCAACACAGGCTCCTACGAGCAGTACTTC
CDR3aa: CASSFRSNTGSYEQYF
d_gene: NA
v_gene: TRBV11-2
abundance: few
j_gene: TRBJ2-7

CDR3nt: TGTGCCAGCAGATCCGACAGGGATGGGAACGAGCAGTACTTC
CDR3aa: CASRSDRDGNEQYF
d_gene: TRBD1
v_gene: TRBV11-2
abundance: many
j_gene: TRBJ2-7

CDR3nt: TGTGCCAGCATCCCAGCGGGTCGTTACAATGAGCAGTTCTTC
CDR3aa: CASIPAGRYNEQFF
d_gene: NA
v_gene: TRBV12-3/TRBV12-4
abundance: few
j_gene: TRBJ2-1

CDR3nt: TGCAGCGTCACCCTTTCTTTTGGAGCTTTCTTT
CDR3aa: CSVTLSFGAFF
d_gene: NA
v_gene: TRBV29-1
abundance: many
j_gene: TRBJ1-1

CDR3nt: TGTGCCAGCAGTTTAAGGGAGGGGAACACTGAAGCTTTCTTT
CDR3aa: CASSLREGNTEAFF
d_gene: NA
v_gene: TRBV12-3/TRBV12-4
abundance: NA
j_gene: TRBJ1-1

CDR3nt: TGCGCCAGCAGCCTAACCGGGACGGCCTCCTACGAGCAGTACTTC
CDR3aa: CASSLTGTASYEQYF
d_gene: NA
v_gene: TRBV4-1
abundance: NA
j_gene: TRBJ2-7

CDR3nt: TGTGCCAGCAGCCAAAAGACTTACCGGGACTTTAAAGAGACCCAGTACTTC
CDR3aa: CASSQKTYRDFKETQYF
d_gene: NA
v_gene: TRBV3-1
abundance: NA
j_gene: TRBJ2-5

CDR3nt: TGTGCCAGCAGCCCCTGGGGGATCTCTGGAAACACCATATATTTT
CDR3aa: CASSPWGISGNTIYF
d_gene: NA
v_gene: TRBV14
abundance: many
j_gene: TRBJ1-3

CDR3nt: TGTGCCAGCAGTGACTCTAGCGGGAGCTTCTACGAGCAGTACTTC
CDR3aa: CASSDSSGSFYEQYF
d_gene: TRBD2
v_gene: TRBV6-4
abundance: few
j_gene: TRBJ2-7

CDR3nt: TGTGCCAGCAGTTTGGCGGGAGGGCCGAGTGAGCAGTTCTTC
CDR3aa: CASSLAGGPSEQFF
d_gene: TRBD2
v_gene: TRBV12-3/TRBV12-4
abundance: NA
j_gene: TRBJ2-1

CDR3nt: TGTGCCACCAGTGCTCCCCTGGGGGACAGCTCCTACGAGCAGTACTTC
CDR3aa: CATSAPLGDSSYEQYF
d_gene: TRBD1
v_gene: TRBV24-1
abundance: NA
j_gene: TRBJ2-7

CDR3nt: TGTGCCAGCAGCCAAGATCCTGTGAGACGGTCCTACGAGCAGTACTTC
CDR3aa: CASSQDPVRRSYEQYF
d_gene: NA
v_gene: TRBV3-1
abundance: few
j_gene: TRBJ2-7

CDR3nt: TGTGCCAGCAGCATCGGACAGAGCTCCTATAATTCACCCCTCCACTTT
CDR3aa: CASSIGQSSYNSPLHF
d_gene: NA
v_gene: TRBV28
abundance: few
j_gene: TRBJ1-6

CDR3nt: TGCAGTGCTAGGGGGGACACATATCAGCCCCAGCATTTT
CDR3aa: CSARGDTYQPQHF
d_gene: NA
v_gene: TRBV20-1
abundance: NA
j_gene: TRBJ1-5

CDR3nt: TGCAGTGCTAGAGATCTTCCGGCCCTGGGAGCAGCTAACTATGGCTACACCTTC
CDR3aa: CSARDLPALGAANYGYTF
d_gene: NA
v_gene: TRBV20-1
abundance: few
j_gene: TRBJ1-2

CDR3nt: TGCGCCAGCAGCTCTGCGACATACAACTACAATGAGCAGTTCTTC
CDR3aa: CASSSATYNYNEQFF
d_gene: NA
v_gene: TRBV5-1
abundance: few
j_gene: TRBJ2-1

CDR3nt: TGTGCCAGCAGTGGACTAGCGGGGGTCTACGAGCAGTACTTC
CDR3aa: CASSGLAGVYEQYF
d_gene: TRBD2
v_gene: TRBV2
abundance: many
j_gene: TRBJ2-7